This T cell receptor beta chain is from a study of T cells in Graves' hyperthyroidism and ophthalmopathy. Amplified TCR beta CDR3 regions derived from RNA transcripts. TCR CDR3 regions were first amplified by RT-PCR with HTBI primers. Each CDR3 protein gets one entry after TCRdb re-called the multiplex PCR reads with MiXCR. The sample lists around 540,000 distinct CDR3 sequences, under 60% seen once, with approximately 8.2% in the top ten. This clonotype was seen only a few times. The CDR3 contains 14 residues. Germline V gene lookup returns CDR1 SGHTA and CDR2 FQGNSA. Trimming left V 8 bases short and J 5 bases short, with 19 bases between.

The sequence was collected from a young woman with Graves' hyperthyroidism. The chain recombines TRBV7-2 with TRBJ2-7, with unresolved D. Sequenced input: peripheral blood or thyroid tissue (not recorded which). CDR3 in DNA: TGTGCCAGCTGGGGTTTGGACCCTACGCACGAGCAGTACTTC. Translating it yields CASWGLDPTHEQYF.